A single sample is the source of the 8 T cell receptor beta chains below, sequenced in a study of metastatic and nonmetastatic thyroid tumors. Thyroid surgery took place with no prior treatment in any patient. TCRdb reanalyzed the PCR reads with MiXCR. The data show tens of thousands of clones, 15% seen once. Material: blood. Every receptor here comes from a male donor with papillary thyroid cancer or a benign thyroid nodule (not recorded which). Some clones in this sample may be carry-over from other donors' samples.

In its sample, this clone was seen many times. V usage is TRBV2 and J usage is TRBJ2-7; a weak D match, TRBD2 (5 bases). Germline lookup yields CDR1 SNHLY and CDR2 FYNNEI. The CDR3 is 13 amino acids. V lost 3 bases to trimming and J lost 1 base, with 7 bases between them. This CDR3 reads CASSELASYEQYF. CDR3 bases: TGTGCCAGCAGTGAGCTAGCTTCCTACGAGCAGTACTTC.

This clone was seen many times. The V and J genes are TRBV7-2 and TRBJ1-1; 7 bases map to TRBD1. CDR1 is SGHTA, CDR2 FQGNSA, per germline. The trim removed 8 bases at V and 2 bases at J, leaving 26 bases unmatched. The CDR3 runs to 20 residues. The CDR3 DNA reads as TGTGCCAGCGGGGGAAACAGGGGACGTAAAAACCTTGGGGTAAACACTGAAGCTTTCTTT. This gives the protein CASGGNRGRKNLGVNTEAFF.

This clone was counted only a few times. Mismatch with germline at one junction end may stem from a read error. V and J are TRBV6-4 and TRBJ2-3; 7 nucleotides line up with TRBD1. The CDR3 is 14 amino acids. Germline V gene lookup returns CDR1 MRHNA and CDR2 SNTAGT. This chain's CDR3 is CASSDSKGADTQYF. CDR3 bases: TGCGCCAGCAGTGACTCGAAGGGGGCGGATACGCAGTATTTT.

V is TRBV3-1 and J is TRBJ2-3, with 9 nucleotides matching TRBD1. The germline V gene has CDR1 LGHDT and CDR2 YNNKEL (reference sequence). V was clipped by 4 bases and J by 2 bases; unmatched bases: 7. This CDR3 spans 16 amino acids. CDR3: CASSPRTGDHTDTQYF. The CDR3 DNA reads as TGTGCCAGCAGCCCTCGGACAGGGGACCACACAGATACGCAGTATTTT.

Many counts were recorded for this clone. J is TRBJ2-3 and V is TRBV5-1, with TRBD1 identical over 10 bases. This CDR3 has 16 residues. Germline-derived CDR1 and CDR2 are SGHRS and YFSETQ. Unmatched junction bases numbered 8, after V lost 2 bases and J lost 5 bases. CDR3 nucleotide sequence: TGCGCCAGCAGCTTCTCCCCGGGGACAGGGGAAGATACGCAGTATTTT. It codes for CASSFSPGTGEDTQYF.

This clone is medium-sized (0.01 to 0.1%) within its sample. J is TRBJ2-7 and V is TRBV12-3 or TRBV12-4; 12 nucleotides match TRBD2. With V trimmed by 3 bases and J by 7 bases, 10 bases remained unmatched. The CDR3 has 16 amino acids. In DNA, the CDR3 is TGTGCCAGCAGTTTTCCCCTAGCGGGGGGGCTGGGTGAGCAGTACTTC. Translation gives CASSFPLAGGLGEQYF.

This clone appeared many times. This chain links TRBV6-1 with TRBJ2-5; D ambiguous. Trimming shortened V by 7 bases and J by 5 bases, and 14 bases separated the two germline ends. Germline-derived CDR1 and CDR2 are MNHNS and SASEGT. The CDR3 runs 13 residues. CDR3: CASTPTKAETQYF. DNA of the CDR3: TGTGCCAGCACACCCACGAAGGCTGAGACCCAGTACTTC.

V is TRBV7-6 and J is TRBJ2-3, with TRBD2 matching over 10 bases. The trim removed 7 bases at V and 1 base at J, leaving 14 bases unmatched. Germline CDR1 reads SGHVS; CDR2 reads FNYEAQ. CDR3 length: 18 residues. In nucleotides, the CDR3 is TGTGCCAGCATCCCCGGGACTAGCGCGATAGTGGGCACAGATACGCAGTATTTT. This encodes CASIPGTSAIVGTDTQYF.